One and the same sample provided the 16 T cell receptor beta chains below, sequenced in a study of shared clonotypes between healthy human individuals. Data came from immunoSEQ multiplex PCR; TCRdb stores just in-frame clones and leaves some out. The table records nearly 1,000,000 clones, around three quarters of them present only once. The source material was memory CD4+ T cells sorted from blood. Subset described: CD45RA-negative fraction. The receptor source for this set is a young man in good health.

V gene TRBV10-2 combines with J gene TRBJ1-5; D is unclear. Trimming cost V 5 bases and J 0 bases, with 8 bases left between them. Germline values: CDR1 WSHSY, CDR2 SAAADI. This CDR3 has 14 amino acids. The CDR3 protein is CASSSGISNQPQHF. CDR3 DNA: TGCGCCAGCAGTTCAGGAATTAGCAATCAGCCCCAGCATTTT.

The CDR3 region is CASSRQGDRIGYTF. Written as DNA, the CDR3 is TGTGCCAGCAGTCGACAGGGGGATAGGATTGGCTACACCTTC. J is TRBJ1-2 and V is TRBV6-1; TRBD1 matches at 9 bases. J gave up 7 bases and V 5 bases, and 8 bases lay outside the gene matches. Germline lookup yields CDR1 MNHNS and CDR2 SASEGT. The CDR3 spans 14 residues.

CDR3 nucleotides: TGTGCCAGCAGCGTAGCGGGACAGGGGTACGAGCAGTACTTC. The encoded protein is CASSVAGQGYEQYF. The V call is TRBV9, the J call TRBJ2-7; 10 positions match TRBD1. There are 14 residues in the CDR3. Germline-derived CDR1 and CDR2 are SGDLS and YYNGEE. After removal of 0 bases from V and 4 bases from J, the junction contained 1 base not matched to a gene.

This clone was found a few times. Being one base from a much bigger clone, this may be a read error. This chain links TRBV5-4 with TRBJ1-6; D remains ambiguous. This CDR3 spans 13 amino acids. Germline V lookup: CDR1 SGHNT, CDR2 YYREEE (reference sequence). Trimming took off 2 bases at V and 1 base at J, with 1 base between the two ends. The CDR3 sequence is CASSLSYNSPLHF. In DNA, the CDR3 is TGTGCCAGCAGCTTATCCTATAATTCACCCCTCCACTTT.

This clone is a singleton in its sample. The chain combines TRBV7-8 with TRBJ2-6; tentatively, D is TRBD1 or TRBD2 (5 bases each). The CDR3 length is 18 residues. Germline CDR1 reads SGHVS; CDR2 reads FQNEAQ. V was cut by 1 base and J by 2 bases, with 15 bases left in between. CDR3 DNA sequence: TGTGCCAGCAGCTTAGAGCACCCAGGGAGTACTGGGGCCAACGTCCTGACTTTC. It codes for CASSLEHPGSTGANVLTF.

The rearrangement joins TRBV6-5 to TRBJ2-7; TRBD2 might be the D (6 bases). This CDR3 has 14 residues. Germline lookup yields CDR1 MNHEY and CDR2 SVGAGI. The V and J ends lost 0 bases and 4 bases respectively, with 10 bases between them. The CDR3 is CASSYSGGVYEQYF. As DNA, the CDR3 is TGTGCCAGCAGTTACTCAGGAGGGGTGTACGAGCAGTACTTC.

This chain links TRBV19 with TRBJ1-5; D remains unclear. This CDR3 spans 15 amino acids. Germline V gene data show CDR1 as LNHDA and CDR2 as SQIVND (reference sequence). V was clipped by 3 bases and J by 2 bases, with 11 bases between them. The CDR3 bases are TGTGCCAGTAGTATTGGCGGCGTTGGCAATCAGCCCCAGCATTTT. Translating it yields CASSIGGVGNQPQHF.

This chain joins TRBV6-4 and TRBJ2-3; D possibly corresponds to TRBD1 (5 bases). The V and J ends lost 6 bases and 0 bases respectively, with 10 bases between them. The CDR3 is 14 amino acids. Germline V gene data show CDR1 as MRHNA and CDR2 as SNTAGT. CDR3 sequence reads: CASSPQGSTDTQYF. In DNA, the CDR3 is TGTGCCAGCAGCCCTCAGGGAAGCACAGATACGCAGTATTTT.

The chain is built from TRBV7-2 and TRBJ2-5, with D hard to call. Trimming pared 5 bases from V and 4 bases from J, leaving 5 bases between. Per the germline V gene, CDR1 is SGHTA and CDR2 is FQGNSA. The CDR3 sequence is 11 residues long. The CDR3 nucleotides are TGTGCCAGCAGCCGGATAGAGACCCAGTACTTC. Amino acid sequence: CASSRIETQYF.

CDR3 protein: CASSLGRFNEQYF. The CDR3 DNA reads TGTGCCAGCAGCTTGGGCCGCTTCAACGAGCAGTACTTC. V and J are TRBV11-2 and TRBJ2-7; D not resolved. V was clipped by 3 bases and J by 5 bases, with 11 bases between them. Per germline, CDR1 SGHAT and CDR2 FQNNGV. This CDR3 is 13 amino acids long.

V and J are TRBV10-2 and TRBJ2-1; 13 positions match TRBD2. The CDR3 contains 16 residues. CDR1 and CDR2 from the germline V gene are WSHSY and SAAADI. After removal of 5 bases from V and 13 bases from J, the junction contained 14 bases not matched to a gene. The CDR3 protein is CASSFSLTGTSGTQFF. The CDR3 DNA sequence: TGCGCCAGCAGTTTTTCCCTAACCGGGACTAGCGGGACACAGTTCTTC.

This chain connects TRBV6-5 to TRBJ1-2, with D uncertain. Germline CDR1 reads MNHEY; CDR2 reads SVGAGI. Trimming left V 4 bases short and J 6 bases short, with 12 bases between. The length of the CDR3 is 13 residues. CDR3 amino acids: CASSLAPGNGYTF. The CDR3 nucleotides read TGTGCCAGCAGTTTGGCTCCGGGTAATGGCTACACCTTC.

The sample holds one count of this clone. This CDR3 reads CASSQNRLIETDTQYF. CDR3 coding DNA: TGTGCCAGCAGCCAAAATCGACTCATAGAGACAGATACGCAGTATTTT. J is TRBJ2-3 and V is TRBV4-2; D is ambiguous. The CDR3 extends over 16 amino acids. V was cut by 2 bases and J by 3 bases, with 15 bases left in between. In germline, CDR1 is LGHNA, CDR2 YNFKEQ.

J is TRBJ2-3 and V is TRBV25-1, with D perhaps matching TRBD1 or TRBD2 (5 bases each). CDR1 is MGHDK, CDR2 SYGVNS, per germline. The V end lost 7 bases, the J end lost 4 bases, and 12 bases lay between the germline ends. The CDR3 length is 13 residues. CDR3 sequence (DNA): TGTGCCAGCACTCATCAGGGAGCAGATACGCAGTATTTT. It specifies CASTHQGADTQYF.

The rearrangement links TRBV6-7 to TRBJ2-7; D is perhaps TRBD1 or TRBD2 (5 bases each). TRBV6-7 is designated an ORF whose function remains uncertain. V was shortened by 9 bases and J by 2 bases, with 17 bases between the two germline ends. CDR3 size: 14 residues. CDR3 sequence reads: CARRAGTATYEQYF. DNA for the CDR3: TGTGCCAGAAGGGCCGGGACCGCAACCTACGAGCAGTACTTC.

This clone was seen only a few times. Additional DNA sequences in this sample encode the identical CDR3. The rearrangement joins TRBV7-9 to TRBJ1-5, with unresolved D. The ends were cut back, 3 bases at V and 4 bases at J, with 10 bases in the middle. Germline loops: CDR1 SEHNR, CDR2 FQNEAQ (reference sequence). The CDR3 is 14 amino acids. CDR3 region: CASSLEGLNQPQHF. The CDR3 bases are TGTGCCAGCAGCTTGGAGGGTTTGAATCAGCCCCAGCATTTT.